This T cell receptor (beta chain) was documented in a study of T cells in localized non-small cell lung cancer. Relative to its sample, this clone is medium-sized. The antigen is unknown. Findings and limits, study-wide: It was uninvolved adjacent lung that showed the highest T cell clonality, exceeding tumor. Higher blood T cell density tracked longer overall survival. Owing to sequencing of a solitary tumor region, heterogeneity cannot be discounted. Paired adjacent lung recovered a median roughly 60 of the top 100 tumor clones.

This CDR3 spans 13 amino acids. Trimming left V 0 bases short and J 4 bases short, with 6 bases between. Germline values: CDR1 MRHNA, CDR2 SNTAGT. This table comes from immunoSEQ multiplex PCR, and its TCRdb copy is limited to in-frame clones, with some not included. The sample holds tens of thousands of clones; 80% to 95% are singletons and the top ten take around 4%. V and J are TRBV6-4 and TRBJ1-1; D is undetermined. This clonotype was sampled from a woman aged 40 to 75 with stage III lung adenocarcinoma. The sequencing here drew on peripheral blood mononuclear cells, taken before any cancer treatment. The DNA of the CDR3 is TGTGCCAGCAGTGACTCTCCCCTCACTGAAGCTTTCTTT. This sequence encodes CASSDSPLTEAFF.